In its sample, the clone carrying this T cell receptor (beta chain) was seen a few times. Per germline, CDR1 MNHNS and CDR2 SASEGT. This CDR3 is 15 amino acids long. Trimming at V came to 6 bases and at J to 4 bases, leaving 11 bases not matched to a gene. This sample was included in a study of liver allograft versus peripheral blood T cells. Study summary: What was compared were the T cell receptor repertoires in transplanted livers and those in the peripheral blood of recipients.

MiXCR was run by TCRdb on the reads, yielding one entry per CDR3 protein. The repertoire includes 8,500 to 9,500 distinct CDR3 sequences, roughly 22% of them detected once, and 4.5% to 6% sits in the top ten. The chain employs TRBV6-1 and TRBJ1-2; 7 bases fit TRBD1. This sequence was found in a human patient who had a liver transplant. Some T cells may arise from the graft donor. The CDR3 sequence is CASRKDRSGFYGYTF. The DNA for the CDR3 is TGTGCCAGCAGGAAGGACAGGAGCGGATTCTATGGCTACACCTTC.